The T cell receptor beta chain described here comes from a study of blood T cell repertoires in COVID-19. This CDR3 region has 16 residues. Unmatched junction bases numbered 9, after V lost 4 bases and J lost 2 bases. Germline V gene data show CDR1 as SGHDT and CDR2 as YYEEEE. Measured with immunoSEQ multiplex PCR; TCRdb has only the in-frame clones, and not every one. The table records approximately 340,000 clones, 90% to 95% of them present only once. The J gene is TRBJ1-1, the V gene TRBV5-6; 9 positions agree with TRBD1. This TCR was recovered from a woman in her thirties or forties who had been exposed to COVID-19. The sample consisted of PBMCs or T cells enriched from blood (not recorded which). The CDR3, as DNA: TGTGCCAGCAGCCTAGGACAGGGGAACGTAAACACTGAAGCTTTCTTT. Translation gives CASSLGQGNVNTEAFF.